Listed below are T cell receptor beta chains from one sample, sequenced in a study of spatial heterogeneity in lung cancer. From the 5' RACE reads, TCRdb called clonotypes with MiXCR, one entry per CDR3 protein. The top ten clones hold more than 13% of a sample with a few thousand distinct CDR3 sequences, under 7.5% of them seen once. The sequencing here drew on lung tumor tissue, taken at surgery. These receptors all come from a male donor with early-stage non-small cell lung cancer. Each CDR3 is given with its conserved first and last residue. The D gene is left open where the match is weak. A clone size is listed for some rows: how often the clone was seen (once, few, many), or a class if it is expanded.

abundance,j_gene,v_gene,d_gene,CDR3aa,CDR3nt
medium-sized,TRBJ1-5,TRBV30,TRBD1,CAWSTLGGQPQHF,TGTGCCTGGAGTACCTTAGGGGGCCAGCCCCAGCATTTT
many,TRBJ2-7,TRBV5-4,NA,CASSLEASRFYEQYF,TGTGCCAGCAGCTTGGAAGCGTCCAGATTCTACGAGCAGTACTTC
medium-sized,TRBJ2-7,TRBV3-1,TRBD2,CASSLSSGPYEQYF,TGTGCCAGCAGCCTCTCTAGCGGCCCCTACGAGCAGTACTTC
medium-sized,TRBJ1-1,TRBV27,NA,CASSPRTASAEAFF,TGTGCCAGCAGTCCCAGGACGGCCTCGGCGGAGGCTTTCTTT
medium-sized,TRBJ1-6,TRBV6-5,NA,CASRVRRDTVSPLHF,TGTGCCAGCAGAGTCCGCCGGGACACGGTGTCACCCCTCCACTTT
medium-sized,TRBJ2-7,TRBV5-5,TRBD2,CASSLELAGLYEQYF,TGTGCCAGCAGCTTGGAACTAGCGGGTCTTTACGAGCAGTACTTC
NA,TRBJ2-3,TRBV9,NA,CASSLFSDTQYF,TGTGCCAGCAGCCTCTTTTCTGATACGCAGTATTTT
medium-sized,TRBJ1-1,TRBV28,NA,CASTRESEAFF,TGTGCCAGCACCAGGGAGTCTGAAGCTTTCTTT
few,TRBJ2-5,TRBV11-2,NA,CASSITQETQYF,TGTGCCAGCAGCATAACCCAAGAGACCCAGTACTTC
few,TRBJ2-3,TRBV6-1,TRBD2,CASSPALAGVDTQYF,TGTGCCAGCAGTCCCGCGCTAGCGGGAGTAGATACGCAGTATTTT
medium-sized,TRBJ2-3,TRBV19,NA,CASSIGQTDTQYF,TGTGCCAGTTCTATTGGGCAGACAGATACGCAGTATTTT
medium-sized,TRBJ2-1,TRBV7-2,NA,CASSFNGGDRGEQFF,TGTGCCAGCAGCTTTAACGGGGGCGATCGAGGTGAGCAGTTCTTC
medium-sized,TRBJ2-1,TRBV5-1,NA,CASSSETDSPYNEQFF,TGCGCCAGCAGCTCGGAAACGGACAGCCCCTACAATGAGCAGTTCTTC
medium-sized,TRBJ2-1,TRBV6-2/TRBV6-3,NA,CASTQGYSYPYNEQFF,TGTGCCAGCACCCAAGGTTACTCTTACCCCTACAATGAGCAGTTCTTC
few,TRBJ1-5,TRBV28,NA,CASSLTGTTNQPQHF,TGTGCCAGCAGTTTAACGGGGACAACCAATCAGCCCCAGCATTTT
medium-sized,TRBJ2-2,TRBV20-1,NA,CSALTWTGELFF,TGCAGTGCCCTGACCTGGACCGGGGAGCTGTTTTTT
many,TRBJ2-7,TRBV6-5,NA,CASRKNPSGEQYF,TGTGCCAGCAGGAAAAATCCTTCGGGGGAGCAGTACTTC
many,TRBJ2-5,TRBV5-1,NA,CASSPGAVQETQYF,TGCGCCAGCAGCCCTGGGGCAGTCCAAGAGACCCAGTACTTC
NA,TRBJ2-3,TRBV29-1,NA,CSAPGTPDVDTQYF,TGCAGCGCCCCCGGGACACCCGACGTAGATACGCAGTATTTT
medium-sized,TRBJ2-3,TRBV2,NA,CASKYTPQADTQYF,TGTGCCAGCAAGTACACTCCTCAAGCGGATACGCAGTATTTT
medium-sized,TRBJ2-3,TRBV7-2,NA,CASSSTRDTDTQYF,TGTGCCAGCAGCTCCACCAGAGACACAGATACGCAGTATTTT
few,TRBJ1-2,TRBV24-1,NA,CATRPGVLGGYTF,TGTGCCACCAGGCCCGGAGTACTGGGAGGCTACACCTTC
few,TRBJ2-7,TRBV6-1,NA,CASKIYSRGSYEQYF,TGTGCCAGCAAGATCTACTCCAGGGGATCCTACGAGCAGTACTTC
many,TRBJ2-5,TRBV7-9,NA,CASSLRGPPQETQYF,TGTGCCAGCAGCTTAAGGGGTCCGCCTCAAGAGACCCAGTACTTC